This T cell receptor beta chain is drawn from a study of blood T cells in healthy people across ages. This clonotype was observed a handful of times. Deletions cut 2 bases from V and 0 bases from J, with 10 bases between. Germline values: CDR1 SEHNR, CDR2 FQNEAQ (reference sequence). The CDR3 has 15 residues. A second about 7 to 12 cycle PCR used barcoded and J-beta primers. Every cDNA was tagged by a template-switch adaptor with 12 random nucleotides. TCRdb re-called the 5' RACE reads through MiXCR, storing one row per CDR3 protein. The sample holds 800,000 to 1,300,000 distinct CDR3 sequences, 20% to 25% seen once. These data were likewise used in another study, on T cells of mothers and their children. According to that study: Thymic selection shapes TCR recombination output similarly in related and unrelated pairs.

The chain uses TRBV7-9 and TRBJ1-2; no definite D call. The receptor was derived from a girl aged 2-9 years in good health. Sequences were obtained from blood. The CDR3 loop reads CASSLKPAANYGYTF. CDR3 DNA sequence: TGTGCCAGCAGCTTAAAACCGGCAGCTAACTATGGCTACACCTTC.